This T cell receptor (beta chain) was captured in a study of T cell responses to AZD1222 COVID-19 vaccine. Profiling relied on immunoSEQ multiplex PCR, and the TCRdb table lists in-frame clones only, not all of them. Seen here are fewer than 200,000 clones, about 90% observed once, and the top ten hold approximately 1.9%. CDR1 and CDR2 from the germline V gene are SGHDT and YYEEEE. The CDR3 length is 14 residues. Trimming took off 4 bases at V and 1 base at J, with 11 bases between the two ends. The chain joins TRBV5-6 to TRBJ2-5; tentatively, D is TRBD1 (6 bases). This sample comprised peripheral blood, obtained on day 0 of AZD1222 vaccination. The clonotype comes from an adult in good health. CDR3 protein: CASSKRQVQETQYF. The CDR3 DNA is TGTGCCAGCAGCAAAAGACAGGTCCAAGAGACCCAGTACTTC.